Shown below are 27 T cell receptor beta chains from a single sample sequenced in a study of response to subunit inactivated influenza vaccine. TCRdb processed the RT-PCR reads anew with MiXCR; each CDR3 protein has one entry. The sample lists approximately 500,000 distinct CDR3 sequences; 10% to 15% were seen once. The sample was PBMCs from blood, taken roughly 48 days after vaccination. These receptors all stem from a man in his forties or fifties who received an inactivated influenza vaccine.

This clonotype was observed at least ten times. Germline is not matched at one junction end, which may reflect a read error. This chain links TRBV7-8 with TRBJ2-7, with 7 positions matching TRBD2. Germline CDR1 is SGHVS and CDR2 is FQNEAQ. This CDR3 region has 14 residues. The CDR3 here is CASSLAGSSYEQYF. The CDR3, as DNA: TGTGCCAGCAGTTTAGCGGGCAGCTCCTACGAGCAGTACTTC. Combining the CDR3 with reference TRBV7-8 and TRBJ2-7 gives the whole variable domain GAGVSQSPRYKVAKRGQDVALRCDPISGHVSLFWYQQALGQGPEFLTYFQNEAQLDKSGLPSDRFFAERPEGSVSTLKIQRTQQEDSAVYLCASSLAGSSYEQYFGPGTRLTVT.

This clonotype has just a few counts. The junction shows a germline mismatch at one end, possibly a read error. V is TRBV20-1 and J is TRBJ2-3, with TRBD2 matching 11 bases. The germline CDR1 and CDR2 sequences are DFQATT and SNEGSKA (reference sequence). The CDR3 length is 16 residues. The CDR3 spells CCARDPLAGGTDTQYF. The CDR3 DNA reads TGCTGTGCTAGAGATCCGCTAGCGGGGGGTACAGATACGCAGTATTTT.

This clonotype was counted ten times or more. The rearrangement uses TRBV6-1 and TRBJ1-3, with 8 positions matching TRBD1. CDR3 length: 15 residues. V dropped 5 bases and J dropped 2; count of bases not matched to a gene: 5. Germline V gene lookup returns CDR1 MNHNS and CDR2 SASEGT. This CDR3 is CASSRDRQTGNTIYF. As DNA, the CDR3 is TGTGCCAGCAGTCGGGACAGGCAGACTGGAAACACCATATATTTT.

The rearrangement uses TRBV5-1 and TRBJ2-2; TRBD2 agrees at 9 bases. V was pared by 0 bases and J by 4 bases, with 1 base of the junction left unmatched. This CDR3 spans 15 amino acids. Germline V gives CDR1 SGHRS, CDR2 YFSETQ. Here the CDR3 DNA reads TGCGCCAGCAGCTTGGCTAGCGGGGTCACCGGGGAGCTGTTTTTT. This gives the protein CASSLASGVTGELFF.

This clonotype occurred a few times. The rearrangement uses TRBV12-3 or TRBV12-4 and TRBJ2-5; tentative D call: TRBD2 (5 bases). The CDR3 covers 13 residues. V was cut by 6 bases and J by 7 bases, with 15 bases left in between. CDR3 nucleotides: TGTGCCAGCAGCCCCGCGGCGGCGGGGACCCAGTACTTC. Translating gives CASSPAAAGTQYF.

The V gene is TRBV11-2, the J gene TRBJ1-1; D is possibly TRBD1 (5 bases). The CDR3 contains 15 residues. CDR1 SGHAT and CDR2 FQNNGV come from the germline V gene. V was shortened by 7 bases and J by 3 bases, with 18 bases between the two germline ends. The CDR3 region has the DNA TGTGCCAGCACGGGACGGAGTACAGGTGACACTGAAGCTTTCTTT. It translates to CASTGRSTGDTEAFF.

The sample holds a few counts of this clonotype. The chain joins TRBV24-1 to TRBJ2-3; a weak D match, TRBD1 (6 bases). The V and J ends lost 5 bases and 1 base respectively, with 9 bases between them. Germline lookup yields CDR1 KGHDR and CDR2 SFDVKD. This CDR3 is built from 14 residues. CDR3 DNA: TGTGCCACCAGTGTGTCAGGGGGCACAGATACGCAGTATTTT. Translation: CATSVSGGTDTQYF.

This sequence joins TRBV19 and TRBJ2-1; 12 positions match TRBD2. V shed 5 bases, J shed 4 bases, and the junction held 6 bases outside the gene matches. The CDR3 spans 16 residues. The V gene's germline CDR1 is LNHDA and CDR2 SQIVND (reference sequence). In DNA, the CDR3 is TGTGCCAGTAGTTCGACTAGCGGGAGTTCATACAATGAGCAGTTCTTC. Its translation: CASSSTSGSSYNEQFF.

The rearrangement links TRBV15 to TRBJ2-1; TRBD2 matches 8 bases. The CDR3 contains 13 residues. Germline CDR1 and CDR2: LNHNV and YYDKDF (reference sequence). The V gene end was trimmed by 8 bases and the J gene end by 9 bases; junction bases not matched to a gene: 9. The CDR3 spells CATGTSAIAEQFF. In nucleotides, the CDR3 is TGTGCCACCGGGACTAGTGCAATCGCTGAGCAGTTCTTC.

This clonotype appeared a few times. The V gene is TRBV6-5, the J gene TRBJ1-6; TRBD1 agrees at 8 bases. Germline V lookup: CDR1 MNHEY, CDR2 SVGAGI. The CDR3 is made up of 17 amino acids. V lost 0 bases and J lost 7; bases outside the gene matches: 8. CDR3 region: CASSYSGQGPYNSPLHF. The CDR3 DNA follows: TGTGCCAGCAGTTACTCCGGACAGGGACCGTACAATTCACCCCTCCACTTT.

This rearrangement joins TRBV5-1 to TRBJ2-5, with 13 nucleotides matching TRBD2. Trimming cost V 4 bases and J 0 bases; bases outside gene matches: 3. The germline V gene has CDR1 SGHRS and CDR2 YFSETQ. CDR3 length: 16 residues. The CDR3 DNA follows: TGCGCCAGCAGCCAGGGACTAGCGGGGTACCAAGAGACCCAGTACTTC. It codes for CASSQGLAGYQETQYF.

This clonotype was recorded a few times. CDR3 loop: CASRKPSGISTLETQYF. For the CDR3, the DNA is TGTGCCAGTAGGAAACCTAGCGGGATATCGACTCTGGAGACCCAGTACTTC. The genes are TRBV19 and TRBJ2-5; 9 nucleotides match TRBD2. With 6 bases clipped from V and 5 bases from J, the junction kept 16 bases outside the gene matches. Germline V gives CDR1 LNHDA, CDR2 SQIVND (reference sequence). The CDR3 consists of 17 residues. Looking up the rest from reference TRBV19 and TRBJ2-5 gives the full variable domain: DGGITQSPKYLFRKEGQNVTLSCEQNLNHDAMYWYRQDPGQGLRLIYYSQIVNDFQKGDIAEGYSVSREKKESFPLTVTSAQKNPTAFYLCASRKPSGISTLETQYFGPGTRLLVL.

J is TRBJ2-1 and V is TRBV7-2, with 11 nucleotides matching TRBD2. Germline lookup yields CDR1 SGHTA and CDR2 FQGNSA. V lost 6 bases to trimming and J lost 1 base; unmatched junction nucleotides: 5. The CDR3 loop spans 16 amino acids. CDR3 amino acids: CASRDGLAGSYNEQFF. In DNA, the CDR3 is TGTGCCAGCAGAGATGGACTAGCGGGTTCCTACAATGAGCAGTTCTTC.

The V call is TRBV7-7, the J call TRBJ2-5; 13 nucleotides align to TRBD2. From germline, CDR1 is SSHAT and CDR2 FNYEAQ (reference sequence). Losses at the gene ends were 5 bases for V and 5 bases for J; bases not matched to a gene: 8. There are 16 residues in the CDR3. The CDR3 nucleotides read TGTGCCAGCAGCCCCGCGACGACTAGCGGGAGGGAGACCCAGTACTTC. Protein sequence: CASSPATTSGRETQYF.

The rearrangement links TRBV12-3 or TRBV12-4 to TRBJ2-1; maybe TRBD1 (6 bases). The length of the CDR3 is 14 residues. V was shortened by 6 bases and J by 10 bases, with 19 bases between the two germline ends. The CDR3 here is CASRQGHLGGEQFF. In DNA form, the CDR3 reads TGTGCCAGCAGACAGGGCCATCTTGGAGGAGAGCAGTTCTTC.

This clonotype has more than one count but fewer than ten. The rearrangement links TRBV27 to TRBJ1-6, with no clear D. Germline assignment: CDR1 MNHEY and CDR2 SMNVEV (reference sequence). The CDR3 has 17 residues. V was shortened by 2 bases and J by 0 bases, with 11 bases between the two germline ends. The CDR3 region has the DNA TGTGCCAGCAGTTTAAATAGAGCTAGCTCCTATAATTCACCCCTCCACTTT. It encodes CASSLNRASSYNSPLHF.

This rearrangement joins TRBV29-1 to TRBJ2-1; weak D call: TRBD2 (5 bases). V was clipped by 3 bases and J by 8 bases, with 11 bases between them. Germline loops: CDR1 SQVTM, CDR2 ANQGSEA. This CDR3 spans 12 amino acids. The CDR3 nucleotides read TGCAGCGTTGAGGAGGTTGGGTATGAGCAGTTCTTC. Protein: CSVEEVGYEQFF.

Worth noting for this clonotype: Just one base apart from a much larger clone, this may be a read error. V usage is TRBV4-3 and J usage is TRBJ2-5, with 7 positions matching TRBD2. Germline trimming cut 1 base from V and 9 bases from J; bases unmatched to any gene: 14. The CDR3 sequence is 16 residues long. Germline CDR1 reads LGHNA; CDR2 reads YSLEER. CDR3 nucleotides: TGCGCCAGCAGCCAAGGGTACGGCGGGGGTCGGGAGGCCCAGTACTTC. Its translation: CASSQGYGGGREAQYF.

This clonotype was found many times. The CDR3: CASSGTSGVYEQYF. CDR3 sequence (DNA): TGTGCCAGCAGCGGGACTAGCGGGGTCTACGAGCAGTACTTC. The gene calls are TRBV4-2 and TRBJ2-7, with TRBD2 identical over 13 bases. The CDR3 sequence is 14 residues long. Trimming at V came to 5 bases and at J to 3 bases, leaving 1 base not matched to a gene. Germline loops: CDR1 LGHNA, CDR2 YNFKEQ.

This clonotype showed up many times. The V and J genes are TRBV7-8 and TRBJ2-7; weak D call: TRBD2 (6 bases). Germline lookup yields CDR1 SGHVS and CDR2 FQNEAQ. Trimming shortened V by 5 bases and J by 3 bases, and 11 bases separated the two germline ends. This CDR3 has 13 amino acids. CDR3 in amino acids: CASSAGPLYEQYF. Written as DNA, the CDR3 is TGTGCCAGCAGCGCGGGACCTCTCTACGAGCAGTACTTC.

The chain has TRBV4-3 and TRBJ2-1, with D perhaps being TRBD1 or TRBD2 (6 bases each). Germline V gives CDR1 LGHNA, CDR2 YSLEER. The CDR3 totals 13 residues. The V end lost 1 base, the J end lost 9 bases, and 10 bases lay between the germline ends. The CDR3 loop reads CASSQGLGGEQFF. The CDR3 coding sequence is TGCGCCAGCAGCCAAGGACTAGGGGGTGAGCAGTTCTTC.

This sequence joins TRBV30 and TRBJ2-3; TRBD1 matches 8 bases. CDR3 length: 13 amino acids. Germline trimming cut 1 base from V and 7 bases from J; bases unmatched to any gene: 4. Germline loops: CDR1 GTSNPN, CDR2 SVGIG (reference sequence). The CDR3 coding sequence is TGTGCCTGGAGTGGGGCAGGGGGCTATACGCAGTATTTT. Encoded protein: CAWSGAGGYTQYF.

The V call is TRBV12-3 or TRBV12-4, the J call TRBJ2-7; D is possibly TRBD2 (6 bases). CDR3 length equals 15 residues. V shed 6 bases and J shed 9 bases, with 24 bases lying between them. The CDR3 sequence: CASSTRTPREAGQYF. CDR3 sequence (DNA): TGTGCCAGCAGCACCCGGACGCCTAGGGAGGCCGGGCAGTACTTC.

This clonotype appeared a few times. V gene TRBV20-1 combines with J gene TRBJ1-6, with 11 nucleotides matching TRBD1. The CDR3 covers 18 residues. Trimming removed 6 bases from V and 0 bases from J; junction bases left unmatched: 10. The germline V gene has CDR1 DFQATT and CDR2 SNEGSKA (reference sequence). CDR3 in amino acids: CSAISRDRGSSYNSPLHF. The CDR3 nucleotides are TGCAGTGCCATTTCCCGGGACAGGGGGAGCTCCTATAATTCACCCCTCCACTTT.

This clonotype was seen a few times. V usage is TRBV20-1 and J usage is TRBJ2-3, with a tentative D call TRBD2 (6 bases). There are 19 residues in the CDR3. Germline V gives CDR1 DFQATT, CDR2 SNEGSKA (reference sequence). Trimming shortened V by 5 bases and J by 2 bases, and 29 bases separated the two germline ends. CDR3 sequence: CSAPLRQPVPGEATDTQYF. For the CDR3, the DNA is TGCAGTGCTCCCCTCCGGCAGCCCGTGCCGGGAGAGGCCACAGATACGCAGTATTTT.

This clonotype was seen a few times. The chain has TRBV20-1 and TRBJ2-5; unclear D gene. Germline CDR1 DFQATT, CDR2 SNEGSKA (reference sequence). This CDR3 comprises 13 residues. Trimming shortened V by 1 base and J by 4 bases, and 10 bases separated the two germline ends. The CDR3 DNA sequence: TGCAGTGCTAGAGTATCCTCTGGAGAGACCCAGTACTTC. Residues: CSARVSSGETQYF.

This chain joins TRBV12-3 or TRBV12-4 and TRBJ2-1; D is uncertain. V lost 3 bases, J lost 8 bases, and 14 bases lay in between. This CDR3 comprises 14 residues. In DNA form, the CDR3 reads TGTGCCAGCAGTTTTGGGTACGAGCTCCATGAGCAGTTCTTC. Amino acids: CASSFGYELHEQFF.